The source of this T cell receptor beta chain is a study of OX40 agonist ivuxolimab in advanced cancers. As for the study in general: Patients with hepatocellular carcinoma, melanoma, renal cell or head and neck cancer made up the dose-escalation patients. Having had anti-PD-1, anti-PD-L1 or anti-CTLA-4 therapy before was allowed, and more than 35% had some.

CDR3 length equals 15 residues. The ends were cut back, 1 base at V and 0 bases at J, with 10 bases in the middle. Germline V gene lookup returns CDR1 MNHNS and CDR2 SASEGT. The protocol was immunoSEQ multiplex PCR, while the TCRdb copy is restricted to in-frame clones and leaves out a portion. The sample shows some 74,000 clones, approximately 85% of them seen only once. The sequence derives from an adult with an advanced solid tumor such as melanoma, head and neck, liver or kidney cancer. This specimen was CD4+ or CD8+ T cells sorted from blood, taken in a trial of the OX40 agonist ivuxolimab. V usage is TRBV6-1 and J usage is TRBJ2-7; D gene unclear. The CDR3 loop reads CASSEVGISSYEQYF. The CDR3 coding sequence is TGTGCCAGCAGTGAAGTGGGCATCAGCTCCTACGAGCAGTACTTC.